Below, 10 T cell receptor beta chains from the same sample are listed, as sequenced in a study of cytomegalovirus exposure and HLA in healthy donors. Use of 60 Vbeta and 13 Jbeta primers characterized the PCR. Here immunoSEQ multiplex PCR was the method, and the copy in TCRdb shows in-frame clones only, minus some. This table has some 130,000 clones, 74% appearing once. The sample was PBMCs. The receptors were sampled from a woman aged 45-65 years in good health and CMV-seropositive.

This chain joins TRBV10-3 and TRBJ2-4; 9 positions agree with TRBD1. The CDR3 loop spans 15 amino acids. CDR1 is ENHRY, CDR2 SYGVKD, per germline. V lost 0 bases and J lost 4; bases outside the gene matches: 1. This chain's CDR3 is CAISESGQGKNIQYF. The CDR3, as DNA: TGTGCCATCAGTGAGTCAGGACAGGGGAAAAACATTCAGTACTTC.

This chain connects TRBV5-1 to TRBJ1-5; 7 nucleotides match TRBD1. The CDR3 spans 15 residues. The V gene end was trimmed by 7 bases and the J gene end by 7 bases; junction bases not matched to a gene: 14. Looked up from germline, CDR1 is SGHRS and CDR2 is YFSETQ. Here the CDR3 DNA reads TGCGCCAGCGCACTCGGGACAGAGTCGTCCCAGCCCCAGCATTTT. It translates to CASALGTESSQPQHF.

The table lists this clone with a few counts. CDR3 sequence (DNA): TGCAGCGTGGGAGTCGAAAAACTGTTTTTT. It encodes CSVGVEKLFF. V gene TRBV29-1 combines with J gene TRBJ1-4; no clear D gene. The CDR3 length is 10 residues. Trimming took 6 bases from V and 8 from J, leaving 7 bases between them. Germline lookup yields CDR1 SQVTM and CDR2 ANQGSEA.

The rearrangement links TRBV5-1 to TRBJ1-6; 9 nucleotides match TRBD1. CDR1 and CDR2 from the germline V gene are SGHRS and YFSETQ. Trimming at V came to 1 base and at J to 8 bases, leaving 1 base not matched to a gene. The CDR3 length is 14 residues. This chain's CDR3 is CASSLTGGDSPLHF. In DNA, the CDR3 is TGCGCCAGCAGCTTGACAGGGGGCGATTCACCCCTCCACTTT.

The chain links TRBV7-6 to TRBJ2-7; possible D gene TRBD2, 6 bases. Looked up from germline, CDR1 is SGHVS and CDR2 is FNYEAQ. This CDR3 has 14 amino acids. Between the trimmed V and J ends, which lost 5 bases and 0 bases, there was a span of 11 bases. CDR3 region: CASSQVGGSYEQYF. CDR3 in DNA: TGTGCCAGCAGCCAGGTCGGGGGCTCCTACGAGCAGTACTTC.

The CDR3 DNA reads TGTGCCAGCTCACCTCGCAGGGACAATGAGCAGTTCTTC. This translates into CASSPRRDNEQFF. V is TRBV18 and J is TRBJ2-1; a possible D gene is TRBD1 (5 bases). This CDR3 spans 13 amino acids. V was shortened by 3 bases and J by 5 bases, with 8 bases between the two germline ends. Germline values: CDR1 KGHSH, CDR2 LQKENI.

The table lists this clone with a few counts. This rearrangement joins TRBV6-5 to TRBJ1-5, with D hard to call. V was shortened by 5 bases and J by 2 bases, with 7 bases between the two germline ends. Germline CDR1 MNHEY, CDR2 SVGAGI. The CDR3 is 13 amino acids. CDR3 DNA: TGTGCCAGCAGTGAGGGAGGCAATCAGCCCCAGCATTTT. The encoded protein is CASSEGGNQPQHF.

The V and J genes are TRBV30 and TRBJ1-2, with no clear D. V shed 6 bases and J shed 4 bases, with 15 bases lying between them. Germline V CDR1 and CDR2: GTSNPN, SVGIG (reference sequence). CDR3 length equals 13 residues. CDR3 region: CACPLGGRYGYTF. Here the CDR3 DNA reads TGTGCCTGTCCACTGGGAGGCCGCTATGGCTACACCTTC. The full variable domain, with the rest looked up from reference TRBV30 and TRBJ1-2, is SQTIHQWPATLVQPVGSPLSLECTVEGTSNPNLYWYRQAAGRGLQLLFYSVGIGQISSEVPQNLSASRPQDRQFILSSKKLLLSDSGFYLCACPLGGRYGYTFGSGTRLTVV.

The genes are TRBV30 and TRBJ2-3, with 9 nucleotides matching TRBD1. With V trimmed by 5 bases and J by 6 bases, 6 bases remained unmatched. Germline CDR1 reads GTSNPN; CDR2 reads SVGIG (reference sequence). This CDR3 is built from 13 residues. CDR3 nucleotide sequence: TGTGCCTGGTCGGGACAGGGTATGGATACGCAGTATTTT. This sequence encodes CAWSGQGMDTQYF.

The chain employs TRBV15 and TRBJ1-2; TRBD1 matches at 7 bases. The germline V gene encodes CDR1 LNHNV and CDR2 YYDKDF (reference sequence). Trimming cost V 0 bases and J 5 bases; bases outside gene matches: 12. The CDR3 is 17 residues long. The CDR3 is CATSRDEGARIVYGYTF. In DNA, the CDR3 is TGTGCCACCAGCAGAGATGAGGGGGCCCGGATTGTTTATGGCTACACCTTC.